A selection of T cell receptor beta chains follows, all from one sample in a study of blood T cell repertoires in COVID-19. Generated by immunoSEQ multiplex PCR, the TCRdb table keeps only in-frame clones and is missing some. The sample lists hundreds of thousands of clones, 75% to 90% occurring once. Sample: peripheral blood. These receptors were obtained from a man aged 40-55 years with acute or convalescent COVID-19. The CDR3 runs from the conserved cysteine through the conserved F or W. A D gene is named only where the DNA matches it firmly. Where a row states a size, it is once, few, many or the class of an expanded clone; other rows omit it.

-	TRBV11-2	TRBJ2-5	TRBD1	CASSLGGQFETQYF
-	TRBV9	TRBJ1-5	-	CASSVGADLYNQPQHF
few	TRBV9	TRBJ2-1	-	CASSVVSGPGNEQFF
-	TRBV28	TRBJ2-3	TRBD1	CASSRGQGAIHTQYF
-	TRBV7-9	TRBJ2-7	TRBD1	CASSFYPGQEISYEQYF
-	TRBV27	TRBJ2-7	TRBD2	CASSSRTSGTYEQYF
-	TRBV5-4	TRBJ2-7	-	CASSLEANIAYEQYF
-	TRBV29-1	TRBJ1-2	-	CSVELQTGGGYTF
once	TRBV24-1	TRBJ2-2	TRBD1	CATSDFGQGENTGELFF
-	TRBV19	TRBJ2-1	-	CASSISGLSDEQFF
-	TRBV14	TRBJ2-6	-	CASSQIGGAGANVLTF
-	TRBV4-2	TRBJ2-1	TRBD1	CASSQDGTGIGHNEQFF
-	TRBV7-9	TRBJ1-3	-	CASSPAGDVFGNTIYF
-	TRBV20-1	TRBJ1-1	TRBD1	CSASTGVMNTEAFF
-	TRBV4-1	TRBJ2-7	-	CASSPAGSPGEQYF
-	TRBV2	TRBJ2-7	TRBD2	CASQRLAGTSYEQYF
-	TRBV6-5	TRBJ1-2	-	CASSYRSISPNYGYTF
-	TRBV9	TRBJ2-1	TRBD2	CASSPQIAGGGGEQFF
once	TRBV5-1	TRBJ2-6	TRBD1	CASSPGGTVSGANVLTF
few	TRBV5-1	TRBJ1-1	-	CASSPRLRGNTEAFF
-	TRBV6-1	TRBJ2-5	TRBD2	CASSDYSGRVETQYF
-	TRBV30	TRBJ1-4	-	CAWSRGQREKLFF
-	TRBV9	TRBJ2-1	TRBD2	CASSVLLADNEQFF
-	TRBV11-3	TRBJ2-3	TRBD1	CASSLGRSSGTGVTDTQYF
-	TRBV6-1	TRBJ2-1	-	CASSAIIRGGYNEQFF
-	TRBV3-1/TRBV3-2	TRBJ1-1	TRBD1	CASSREDRAEAFF
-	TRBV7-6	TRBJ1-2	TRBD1	CASSPGQGADGYTF
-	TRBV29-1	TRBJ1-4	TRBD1	CSVVEGAGEKLFF
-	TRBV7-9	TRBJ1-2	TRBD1	CASEDRPEGYTF
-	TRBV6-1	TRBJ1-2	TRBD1	CASSEVGTGVYGYTF
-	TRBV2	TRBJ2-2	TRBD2	CASAGGGELFF
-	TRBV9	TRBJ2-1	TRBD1	CASRPGGQGLYNEQFF
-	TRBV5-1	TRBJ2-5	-	CASAFGQLYQETQYF
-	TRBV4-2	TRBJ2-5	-	CASKGGGETQYF
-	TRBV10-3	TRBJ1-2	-	CAISESGGLNGYTF
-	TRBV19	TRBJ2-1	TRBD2	CASSIGSGGPYFEQFF
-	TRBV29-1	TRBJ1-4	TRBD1	CSVKWMTGAKGDALFF
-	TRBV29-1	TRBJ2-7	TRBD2	CSVEIPTSGQTYEQYF
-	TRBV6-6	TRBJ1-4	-	CASSYGAGEKGEKLFF
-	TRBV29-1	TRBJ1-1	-	CSGGRRLNTEAFF